A selection of T cell receptor beta chains follows, all from one sample in a study of T cells in Graves' hyperthyroidism and ophthalmopathy. Using its own MiXCR run on the multiplex PCR reads, TCRdb lists one record per CDR3 protein. The sample includes hundreds of thousands of distinct CDR3 sequences, less than 25% of them seen just once. Sequenced material: blood. The origin of the receptors is a man aged 30-40 years with Graves' ophthalmopathy. CDR3s leave out the opening cysteine and the closing phenylalanine or tryptophan. D genes are given only for firm matches.

j_gene | d_gene | v_gene | CDR3aa
TRBJ1-3 | - | TRBV6-2/TRBV6-3 | ASSYSTGSGNTIY
TRBJ1-5 | TRBD1 | TRBV2 | ASSEVQGAQPQH
TRBJ2-1 | - | TRBV3-1 | ASSQSRDWDNEQF
TRBJ2-5 | - | TRBV12-3/TRBV12-4 | ASSLGRVVETQY
TRBJ1-5 | - | TRBV4-1 | ASSPGRLSNRPQH
TRBJ1-2 | - | TRBV24-1 | ATSDGSPYGYT
TRBJ1-6 | - | TRBV9 | ASSGGDSPLH
TRBJ2-1 | - | TRBV5-1 | ASSWGPGSYNEQF
TRBJ1-2 | TRBD1 | TRBV5-6 | ASRGTGELGRYGYT
TRBJ2-3 | - | TRBV2 | ATIQSDTQY
TRBJ2-7 | - | TRBV5-1 | ASSVAGVGYEQY
TRBJ1-6 | TRBD1 | TRBV28 | ASSFPSRTGGRSPLH
TRBJ1-4 | TRBD1 | TRBV3-1 | ASSLKGIRDSNEKLF
TRBJ2-7 | - | TRBV11-1 | ASSLAQGRVLEQY
TRBJ1-2 | - | TRBV11-2 | ASSLVRGQKRPSYT
TRBJ2-2 | TRBD2 | TRBV7-9 | ASSDGLAGITGELF
TRBJ2-7 | - | TRBV7-3 | ASKGREPYEQY
TRBJ1-5 | - | TRBV28 | ASSLAGRGQPQH
TRBJ2-4 | - | TRBV18 | ASSPETWVQY
TRBJ1-4 | TRBD1 | TRBV28 | ASSSPGQGATNEKLF
TRBJ1-2 | - | TRBV3-1 | ASSQEKHGYT
TRBJ2-7 | - | TRBV4-1 | ASSPRIDYEQY
TRBJ1-3 | - | TRBV6-1 | ASQKRSTGNTIY
TRBJ1-5 | TRBD1 | TRBV6-1 | ASSENLGGPGDYSNQPQH
TRBJ2-7 | - | TRBV6-1 | AVQGLNYEQY
TRBJ2-1 | - | TRBV3-1 | ASSPAWAGPNEQF
TRBJ2-2 | TRBD2 | TRBV7-7 | ASSRGQGLGELF
TRBJ2-7 | - | TRBV5-4 | ASSPGPRSYEQY
TRBJ2-1 | - | TRBV7-2 | ASRVAGAEQF
TRBJ1-2 | TRBD1 | TRBV11-2 | ASSPSTGKRGHGYT
TRBJ2-1 | TRBD2 | TRBV7-2 | ASSFGGRAVDSYNEQF